This T cell receptor beta chain stems from a study of regulatory T cells in long-lasting Graves disease. Turning to the study itself: Graves' patients who were just diagnosed had used antithyroid drugs for under 3 months.

The time point: newly diagnosed GD, antithyroid drugs for less than 3 months. PBMC-derived RNA was used for the TCR library. The authors built TCR beta libraries using iRepertoire HTBI primers and Arm-PCR of CDR3 regions. TCRdb ran MiXCR on the multiplex PCR reads and lists one entry per CDR3 protein. The profile covers hundreds of thousands of distinct CDR3 sequences, with 18% appearing a single time and 35% to 45% taken by the ten largest. The germline CDR1 and CDR2 sequences are SGHVS and FQNEAQ. This CDR3 region has 15 residues. Trimming left V 2 bases short and J 3 bases short, with 14 bases between.

The sequence came from a female donor with Graves disease. This specimen consisted of peripheral blood mononuclear cells (PBMCs), obtained at new diagnosis, from a patient treated with antithyroid drugs. The J gene is TRBJ2-7, the V gene TRBV7-8, with D hard to call. CDR3 sequence reads: CASSLTFGALYEQYF. The CDR3 coding sequence is TGTGCCAGCAGCTTAACGTTCGGAGCTCTCTACGAGCAGTACTTC.